The source of this T cell receptor (beta chain) is a study of blood T cell repertoires in COVID-19. Libraries were prepared by immunoSEQ multiplex PCR; TCRdb keeps only in-frame clonotypes and omits some of them. The sample comprises about 180,000 clones, 85% to 90% of which are singletons, and around 20% rests with the top ten. This receptor was identified in a man aged 65 to 85 with active or convalescent COVID-19. Sequencing was performed on peripheral blood.

Here the CDR3 DNA reads TGTGCCACCAGCAACAGGCAATCCTACGAGCAGTACTTC. Protein product: CATSNRQSYEQYF. This chain joins TRBV15 and TRBJ2-7, with D maybe TRBD1 (5 bases). Germline CDR1 is LNHNV and CDR2 is YYDKDF (reference sequence). The CDR3 extends over 13 amino acids. V was trimmed by 4 bases and J by 1 base, leaving 8 bases between them. Combining the CDR3 with reference TRBV15 and TRBJ2-7 gives the whole variable domain DAMVIQNPRYQVTQFGKPVTLSCSQTLNHNVMYWYQQKSSQAPKLLFHYYDKDFNNEADTPDNFQSRRPNTSFCFLDIRSPGLGDTAMYLCATSNRQSYEQYFGPGTRLTVT.